A single sample gave rise to the 22 T cell receptor beta chains below, sequenced in a study of blood T cell repertoires in COVID-19. Assay: immunoSEQ multiplex PCR; the TCRdb copy retains only in-frame clones and omits some. The table includes around 67,000 clones, about three quarters detected once. The sequenced sample consisted of peripheral blood. These receptors all stem from a woman aged 65 to 85 with acute or convalescent COVID-19.

The chain recombines TRBV25-1 with TRBJ1-6; D gene uncertain. The V end lost 10 bases, the J end lost 14 bases, and 15 bases lay between the germline ends. Germline V gene sequence: CDR1 MGHDK, CDR2 SYGVNS. The CDR3 runs to 11 residues. CDR3 coding DNA: TGTGCCACCTCTGACTATCCCACCCTCCACTTT. Its protein product is CATSDYPTLHF.

This chain links TRBV11-2 with TRBJ2-7; TRBD1 agrees at 7 bases. Germline V gene data show CDR1 as SGHAT and CDR2 as FQNNGV. This CDR3 region has 14 residues. V dropped 5 bases and J dropped 4; count of bases not matched to a gene: 8. The DNA of the CDR3 is TGTGCCAGCAGCCCCCGACAGGGATCGTACGAGCAGTACTTC. It codes for CASSPRQGSYEQYF. Together with reference TRBV11-2 and TRBJ2-7, the CDR3 gives the full variable domain: EAGVAQSPRYKIIEKRQSVAFWCNPISGHATLYWYQQILGQGPKLLIQFQNNGVVDDSQLPKDRFSAERLKGVDSTLKIQPAKLEDSAVYLCASSPRQGSYEQYFGPGTRLTVT.

The chain carries TRBV5-1 and TRBJ2-1, with a weak D call TRBD2 (6 bases). Germline V CDR1 and CDR2: SGHRS, YFSETQ. The CDR3 is made up of 16 amino acids. The V gene lost 2 bases and the J gene lost 5 bases, with 17 bases spanning the gap. The CDR3 coding sequence is TGCGCCAGCAGCTTCACCCCTGGGGGAGGCAACAATGAGCAGTTCTTC. It codes for CASSFTPGGGNNEQFF.

CDR3 sequence: CASSLDMTDYGYTF. In nucleotides, the CDR3 is TGTGCCAGCAGCTTAGATATGACTGACTATGGCTACACCTTC. The rearrangement uses TRBV7-8 and TRBJ1-2, with D unclear. The germline V gene has CDR1 SGHVS and CDR2 FQNEAQ. V gave up 1 base and J gave up 3 bases, with 9 bases separating them. The CDR3 consists of 14 residues.

This clone was seen a few times. This sequence joins TRBV18 and TRBJ2-2; possibly TRBD1 for D (7 bases). In germline, CDR1 is KGHSH, CDR2 LQKENI. There are 15 residues in the CDR3. V lost 5 bases and J 3 bases, leaving 13 bases between the germline ends. The DNA for the CDR3 is TGTGCCAGCTCAGCGGGACAGCAAGACACCGGGGAGCTGTTTTTT. It encodes CASSAGQQDTGELFF. The variable domain in full, with the rest retrieved from reference TRBV18 and TRBJ2-2, is NAGVMQNPRHLVRRRGQEARLRCSPMKGHSHVYWYRQLPEEGLKFMVYLQKENIIDESGMPKERFSAEFPKEGPSILRIQQVVRGDSAAYFCASSAGQQDTGELFFGEGSRLTVL.

This clone was counted once. V is TRBV5-1 and J is TRBJ2-7, with D unclear. The CDR3 has 14 amino acids. Germline V gene sequence: CDR1 SGHRS, CDR2 YFSETQ. V lost 2 bases and J lost 6, with 15 bases in between. The CDR3 loop reads CASSFESSLGEQYF. The DNA for the CDR3 is TGCGCCAGCAGCTTCGAGAGTTCCCTCGGCGAGCAGTACTTC.

The V gene is TRBV19, the J gene TRBJ1-1, with D hard to call. There are 14 residues in the CDR3. Trimming stripped 7 bases from V and 0 bases from J, with 12 bases between. CDR1 and CDR2 from the germline V gene are LNHDA and SQIVND (reference sequence). Here the CDR3 reads CASTPGLVNTEAFF. CDR3 sequence (DNA): TGTGCCAGTACCCCGGGGTTGGTGAACACTGAAGCTTTCTTT.

V gene TRBV2 combines with J gene TRBJ1-1; D is possibly TRBD1 (6 bases). The CDR3 contains 15 residues. V lost 6 bases and J 1 base, leaving 15 bases between the germline ends. Germline CDR1 and CDR2: SNHLY and FYNNEI. This CDR3 reads CASSPGGGGNTEAFF. The CDR3 bases are TGTGCCAGCAGCCCCGGAGGGGGGGGGAACACTGAAGCTTTCTTT. Full variable domain (missing parts from reference TRBV2 and TRBJ1-1): EPEVTQTPSHQVTQMGQEVILRCVPISNHLYFYWYRQILGQKVEFLVSFYNNEISEKSEIFDDQFSVERPDGSNFTLKIRSTKLEDSAMYFCASSPGGGGNTEAFFGQGTRLTVV.

This clone turned up a few times. The chain links TRBV6-2 or TRBV6-3 to TRBJ2-7, with TRBD1 matching over 10 bases. Looked up from germline, CDR1 is MNHEY and CDR2 is SVGEGT. The CDR3 has 15 residues. The V gene end was trimmed by 2 bases and the J gene end by 9 bases; junction bases not matched to a gene: 10. CDR3 DNA: TGTGCCAGCAGTTACGAGGGACAGGGGCCCGTGCGGCAGTACTTC. Translating it yields CASSYEGQGPVRQYF.

This clone was seen only once. The genes are TRBV7-2 and TRBJ2-7, with 7 bases fitting TRBD2. Germline V CDR1 and CDR2: SGHTA, FQGNSA. The CDR3 spans 19 residues. J was trimmed by 6 bases and V by 3 bases; bases with no gene match: 23. This chain's CDR3 is CASSFSGEGFRRQLGEQYF. The CDR3 nucleotides are TGTGCCAGCAGCTTTTCGGGGGAGGGGTTTCGCAGGCAGCTAGGCGAGCAGTACTTC.

The V call is TRBV28, the J call TRBJ1-6, with 7 bases aligning to TRBD1. Losses at the gene ends were 6 bases for V and 3 bases for J; bases not matched to a gene: 5. The germline CDR1 and CDR2 sequences are MDHEN and SYDVKM. The CDR3 covers 15 residues. CDR3 bases: TGTGCCAGCAGCACGACAGGGAACTATAATTCACCCCTCCACTTT. Translating gives CASSTTGNYNSPLHF.

This clone was seen more than once but under ten times. The chain has TRBV5-8 and TRBJ1-5; 8 bases fit TRBD1. This CDR3 comprises 16 residues. The germline gives CDR1 SGHTS, CDR2 YDEGEE. V lost 4 bases to trimming and J lost 2 bases; unmatched junction nucleotides: 8. The CDR3 loop is CASSARTGIGNQPQHF. The CDR3 DNA sequence: TGTGCCAGCAGCGCACGGACAGGGATCGGCAATCAGCCCCAGCATTTT.

This chain links TRBV7-8 with TRBJ2-5, with TRBD1 as a possible D gene (5 bases). Trimming stripped 5 bases from V and 3 bases from J, with 10 bases between. CDR3 length: 13 residues. CDR1 SGHVS and CDR2 FQNEAQ come from the germline V gene. Here the CDR3 reads CASSTGPKETQYF. DNA of the CDR3: TGTGCCAGCAGCACAGGACCTAAAGAGACCCAGTACTTC.

CDR3 DNA sequence: TGTGCCAGTAGTATGTTTAGCGGGGAGTATAGGCAGTACTTC. Residues: CASSMFSGEYRQYF. The chain is built from TRBV19 and TRBJ2-7, with TRBD2 matching over 8 bases. The V segment lost 3 bases and the J segment 9 bases; nucleotides outside the gene matches: 10. This CDR3 spans 14 amino acids. Germline CDR1 reads LNHDA; CDR2 reads SQIVND (reference sequence).

The genes are TRBV5-4 and TRBJ2-7; tentatively, D is TRBD2 (6 bases). V was shortened by 0 bases and J by 0 bases, with 16 bases between the two germline ends. The CDR3 is 17 residues long. Germline CDR1 and CDR2: SGHNT and YYREEE (reference sequence). Here the CDR3 DNA reads TGTGCCAGCAGCTTGGTAGGGACTGGGACTCGCTCCTACGAGCAGTACTTC. It specifies CASSLVGTGTRSYEQYF.

J is TRBJ1-1 and V is TRBV12-5; no clear D. The germline V gene has CDR1 LGHNT and CDR2 FRNRAP. The CDR3 runs to 15 residues. The V gene lost 1 base and the J gene lost 1 base, with 10 bases spanning the gap. DNA for the CDR3: TGTGCTAGTGGTTTGGGAGGTGTGGGGAACACTGAAGCTTTCTTT. It yields the protein CASGLGGVGNTEAFF.

This clone is categorized as medium-sized (0.01 to 0.1%). V usage is TRBV4-3 and J usage is TRBJ2-2, with D tentatively TRBD1 (6 bases). Trimming removed 3 bases from V and 7 bases from J, with 12 bases in between. Germline CDR1 is LGHNA and CDR2 is YSLEER. This CDR3 is 14 amino acids long. Here the CDR3 reads CASSHDRPSGELFF. The CDR3 DNA reads TGCGCCAGCAGCCATGACAGGCCGAGCGGGGAGCTGTTTTTT.

This clone was detected a few times. CDR3 sequence (DNA): TGTGCCAGCAGCTTCGACAGGGGATCCGACGAGCAGTACTTC. This sequence encodes CASSFDRGSDEQYF. The chain combines TRBV3-1 (or the pseudogene TRBV3-2) with TRBJ2-7; TRBD1 matches at 8 bases. V was clipped by 5 bases and J by 5 bases; unmatched bases: 8. The CDR3 is 14 amino acids. CDR1 is LGHDT and CDR2 is YNNKEL in the germline V gene (reference sequence).

This chain connects TRBV5-1 to TRBJ2-7; 10 positions agree with TRBD1. With V trimmed by 4 bases and J by 11 bases, 9 bases remained unmatched. The CDR3 extends over 13 amino acids. Germline V gene data show CDR1 as SGHRS and CDR2 as YFSETQ. CDR3 region: CASSPDRGLVKYF. The CDR3 DNA sequence: TGCGCCAGCAGCCCCGACAGGGGGCTTGTGAAGTACTTC.

The chain carries TRBV6-5 and TRBJ2-2, with a possible D match to TRBD1 (5 bases). CDR1 and CDR2 from the germline V gene are MNHEY and SVGAGI. Trimming cost V 6 bases and J 3 bases, with 11 bases left between them. The CDR3 has 14 residues. In DNA form, the CDR3 reads TGTGCCAGCAGCAGGGTATGGGACACCGGGGAGCTGTTTTTT. Translated: CASSRVWDTGELFF.

The chain carries TRBV3-1 (or the pseudogene TRBV3-2) and TRBJ2-1; D possibly corresponds to TRBD2 (6 bases). Trimming removed 5 bases from V and 7 bases from J, with 21 bases in between. CDR1 is LGHDT and CDR2 is YNNKEL in the germline V gene (reference sequence). The CDR3 is 16 amino acids. In DNA form, the CDR3 reads TGTGCCAGCAGCGCTACGGGACTCGCCATTGGGAATGAGCAGTTCTTC. This gives the protein CASSATGLAIGNEQFF.

V and J are TRBV11-2 and TRBJ1-1; unclear D gene. Germline lookup yields CDR1 SGHAT and CDR2 FQNNGV. Between the trimmed V and J ends, which lost 0 bases and 3 bases, there was a span of 14 bases. The CDR3 covers 16 residues. The CDR3 region is CASSLEVGRRDTEAFF. CDR3 coding DNA: TGTGCCAGCAGCTTAGAGGTCGGGAGGCGTGACACTGAAGCTTTCTTT.